This T cell receptor beta chain was sequenced in a study of blood T cell repertoires in COVID-19. Study-wide background: The study drew acute and convalescent COVID-19 samples from the United States, Italy and Spain. T cells, B-cell-depleted T cells, or PBMCs provided the cDNA or gDNA that served as material.

Assay used: immunoSEQ multiplex PCR; TCRdb lists only in-frame clones, some missing. The table has roughly 300,000 clones, about 93% seen once. Germline values: CDR1 GTSNPN, CDR2 SVGIG (reference sequence). Trimming stripped 3 bases from V and 3 bases from J, with 14 bases between. This CDR3 is built from 14 residues. The sample taken for sequencing was peripheral blood. The clonotype originates from a woman in her twenties or thirties with COVID-19, enrolled during active disease. The genes are TRBV30 and TRBJ1-1; unclear D gene. The CDR3 nucleotides are TGTGCCTGGAGCCCGCGGAGGCGGGACACTGAAGCTTTCTTT. It translates to CAWSPRRRDTEAFF.